This record concerns one TCR beta chain sequence. Its antigen is not known. 60 Vbeta and 13 Jbeta primers were used in PCR. In the authors' methods: There were around 80 million unique TCR beta chains by a later count, and about 11 million of them were shared. Using immunoSEQ multiplex PCR, the repertoire was profiled, and TCRdb retains in-frame clones only, with some absent. That table supplies the V and J calls and clone size; D and trimming were determined from the DNA. The repertoire holds some 36,000 clones, with over 60% as singletons. The data stem from a study of cytomegalovirus exposure and HLA in healthy donors. Findings of the study overall: Indistinguishable V segments such as TRBV6-2 and TRBV6-3 were excluded. TCR beta sequences reportedly predicted the HLA-A and HLA-B alleles of most subjects accurately. Cytomegalovirus-associated TCR beta chains were listed, numbering some 170.

This CDR3 contains 14 residues. Germline V gene lookup returns CDR1 LNHDA and CDR2 SQIVND (reference sequence). V was pared by 1 base and J by 4 bases, with 10 bases between. The V and J genes are TRBV19 and TRBJ1-2; D gene unclear. This TCR was sampled from a man younger than 40 in good health and CMV-seronegative. The sequencing sample was made of PBMCs. CDR3 DNA sequence: TGTGCCAGTAGTATAGGAGGGTTTGGCTATGGCTACACCTTC. It translates to CASSIGGFGYGYTF. Using reference TRBV19 and TRBJ1-2 for the parts outside the CDR3, the full variable domain is DGGITQSPKYLFRKEGQNVTLSCEQNLNHDAMYWYRQDPGQGLRLIYYSQIVNDFQKGDIAEGYSVSREKKESFPLTVTSAQKNPTAFYLCASSIGGFGYGYTFGSGTRLTVV.